There are a few counts of the clone carrying this TCR beta chain. The sample originates from a study of T cells in Graves' hyperthyroidism and ophthalmopathy. Disease duration under 2 months; hyperthyroidism patients were aged 18 to 65. Based on clinical symptoms, serum thyroxine and TRAb, thyroid ultrasound and orbital computed tomography, diagnoses were reached. This sample holds PBMCs from less than 13 ml fresh peripheral blood. The investigators amplified TCR beta CDR3 regions from RNA transcripts. First-round RT-PCR with HTBI primers amplified the TCR CDR3 region. TCRdb recomputed calls from the multiplex PCR reads with MiXCR, one row per CDR3 protein. The repertoire has hundreds of thousands of distinct CDR3 sequences, 15% to 20% of them found once; the top ten carry approximately 3.8%. The source of this sequence is a woman younger than 45 with Graves' hyperthyroidism. What was sequenced was blood.

In DNA, the CDR3 is TGTGCCAGCAGCCAGGGGCCGAGGACAGGCGCCCACGAGCAGTACTTC. This encodes CASSQGPRTGAHEQYF. The J gene is TRBJ2-7, the V gene TRBV4-2; 7 positions match TRBD1. CDR1 and CDR2 from the germline V gene are LGHNA and YNFKEQ. V was pared by 3 bases and J by 5 bases, with 13 bases of the junction left unmatched. The CDR3 has 16 residues.